Each of the 30 T cell receptor beta chains below was sequenced from the same sample in a study of blood T cell repertoires in COVID-19. Clones were read by immunoSEQ multiplex PCR, and TCRdb kept only the in-frame ones, dropping some. Of some 300,000 clones listed, around 88% are singletons. Sequencing was performed on peripheral blood. Every receptor here comes from a woman aged 25 to 39 who had recovered from COVID-19.

The chain has TRBV11-1 and TRBJ2-3; D ambiguous. V lost 5 bases to trimming and J lost 0 bases, with 15 bases between them. The germline V gene encodes CDR1 SGHAT and CDR2 FQDESV (reference sequence). CDR3 length: 16 residues. This chain's CDR3 is CASSQKPRTSTDTQYF. The CDR3 coding sequence is TGTGCCAGCAGCCAAAAGCCCCGAACCAGCACAGATACGCAGTATTTT.

The rearrangement joins TRBV6-2 or TRBV6-3 to TRBJ2-7; D uncertain. Germline values: CDR1 MNHEY, CDR2 SVGEGT. CDR3 size: 11 residues. V gave up 5 bases and J gave up 1 base, with 3 bases separating them. The CDR3 reads CASSRSYEQYF. The CDR3 nucleotides are TGTGCCAGCAGTCGTTCCTACGAGCAGTACTTC.

CDR3 region: CASSHQRGGGAYNEQFF. CDR3 nucleotides: TGTGCCAGCTCGCATCAAAGAGGCGGGGGGGCCTACAATGAGCAGTTCTTC. The chain uses TRBV18 and TRBJ2-1, with TRBD2 matching 9 bases. V shed 6 bases, J shed 2 bases, and the junction held 11 bases outside the gene matches. This CDR3 is built from 17 residues. Germline CDR1 reads KGHSH; CDR2 reads LQKENI.

The rearrangement links TRBV7-2 to TRBJ1-2, with D unresolved. Germline V gene data show CDR1 as SGHTA and CDR2 as FQGNSA. CDR3 length equals 14 residues. The ends were cut back, 1 base at V and 4 bases at J, with 10 bases in the middle. This CDR3 is CASSLVHQSYGYTF. CDR3 bases: TGTGCCAGCAGCTTAGTACACCAAAGCTATGGCTACACCTTC. The full variable domain, its missing parts supplied by reference TRBV7-2 and TRBJ1-2, is GAGVSQSPSNKVTEKGKDVELRCDPISGHTALYWYRQSLGQGLEFLIYFQGNSAPDKSGLPSDRFSAERTGGSVSTLTIQRTQQEDSAVYLCASSLVHQSYGYTFGSGTRLTVV.

This sequence joins TRBV10-3 and TRBJ1-2, with D perhaps TRBD1 (6 bases). The CDR3 covers 14 residues. Germline V gene sequence: CDR1 ENHRY, CDR2 SYGVKD. V lost 6 bases, J lost 8 bases, and 19 bases lay in between. Written as DNA, the CDR3 is TGTGCCATCAGGGGTCAACAGGGACCGGGCGGCTACACCTTC. Protein: CAIRGQQGPGGYTF.

The chain couples TRBV21-1 to TRBJ2-7; no DNA check was done on the table's D call, TRBD2. TRBV21-1 represents a pseudogene. There are 20 residues in the CDR3. CDR3 residues: CASSKGKPGLGPTRKCEQYF. The CDR3 DNA reads TGTGCCAGCAGCAAGGGTAAACCGGGACTTGGTCCTACGAGAAAGTGCGAGCAGTACTTC.

The chain employs TRBV2 and TRBJ2-7, with TRBD1 matching over 8 bases. V was pared by 6 bases and J by 5 bases, with 3 bases of the junction left unmatched. The CDR3 totals 12 residues. Germline CDR1 SNHLY, CDR2 FYNNEI. The CDR3 nucleotides read TGTGCCAGCAGCATACAGGGGGACGAGCAGTACTTC. This encodes CASSIQGDEQYF.

This chain uses TRBV14 with TRBJ1-1; 8 bases are shared with TRBD1. The CDR3 length is 15 residues. The germline V gene encodes CDR1 SGHDN and CDR2 FVKESK. V trimming: 1 base; J trimming: 5 bases; junction bases outside the gene matches: 6. The CDR3 is CASSQVRGRLTEAFF. For the CDR3, the DNA is TGTGCCAGCAGCCAAGTCAGGGGGCGCTTAACTGAAGCTTTCTTT.

The chain recombines TRBV4-2 with TRBJ2-1; TRBD1 is a possible D gene (5 bases). Trimming removed 0 bases at V and 1 base at J, with 7 bases between. The CDR3 consists of 15 residues. The germline CDR1 and CDR2 sequences are LGHNA and YNFKEQ. The CDR3 sequence is CASSQERQSYNEQFF. CDR3 DNA: TGTGCCAGCAGCCAAGAAAGACAGTCCTACAATGAGCAGTTCTTC.

About this clone itself: Sequence at one end of the junction differs from germline and may be a read error. Other DNA sequences in this specimen translate into the identical CDR3. The rearrangement joins TRBV5-1 to TRBJ2-5; 7 bases map to TRBD2. The CDR3 spans 13 residues. Germline CDR1 SGHRS, CDR2 YFSETQ. The CDR3 nucleotides are TGCGCCAGCAGTTTGGGCGGGGGAGAGACCCAGTACTTC. Amino acid sequence: CASSLGGGETQYF.

CDR3 sequence: CASSTPSVAGHYNEQFF. The CDR3 coding sequence is TGTGCCAGCAGCACCCCTAGTGTAGCGGGGCATTACAATGAGCAGTTCTTC. This rearrangement joins TRBV7-9 to TRBJ2-1; 8 bases are shared with TRBD2. Trimming cost V 5 bases and J 4 bases; bases outside gene matches: 13. Germline V lookup: CDR1 SEHNR, CDR2 FQNEAQ (reference sequence). The CDR3 is made up of 17 amino acids.

The chain recombines TRBV5-8 with TRBJ1-5, with D unresolved. Per the germline V gene, CDR1 is SGHTS and CDR2 is YDEGEE. The CDR3 consists of 15 residues. V was trimmed by 3 bases and J by 1 base, leaving 11 bases between them. CDR3 in amino acids: CASSSRFKSNQPQHF. In DNA form, the CDR3 reads TGTGCCAGCAGCTCGAGGTTCAAGAGCAATCAGCCCCAGCATTTT.

The rearrangement joins TRBV4-2 to TRBJ1-6; perhaps TRBD1 as D (5 bases). Trimming removed 5 bases at V and 7 bases at J, with 12 bases between. Germline CDR1 is LGHNA and CDR2 is YNFKEQ. CDR3 length equals 14 residues. CDR3 DNA: TGTGCCAGCAGCTTCCAGGGATTAAATTCACCCCTCCACTTT. Translating it yields CASSFQGLNSPLHF.

This clone was detected only once. The CDR3 sequence: CASSPYSDYGYTF. The CDR3 DNA sequence: TGCGCCAGCAGCCCCTACAGTGACTATGGCTACACCTTC. The chain has TRBV5-1 and TRBJ1-2; D uncertain. Germline V gene lookup returns CDR1 SGHRS and CDR2 YFSETQ. Trimming left V 4 bases short and J 3 bases short, with 10 bases between. This CDR3 contains 13 residues.

The CDR3 region is CAWSLYNEQFF. CDR3 DNA: TGTGCCTGGAGTCTGTACAATGAGCAGTTCTTC. The chain couples TRBV30 to TRBJ2-1; the D is unclear. Germline V gene data show CDR1 as GTSNPN and CDR2 as SVGIG (reference sequence). This CDR3 is built from 11 residues. The germline V and J ends were trimmed by 2 bases and 4 bases, with 3 bases remaining between them. The full variable domain, with the rest looked up from reference TRBV30 and TRBJ2-1, is SQTIHQWPATLVQPVGSPLSLECTVEGTSNPNLYWYRQAAGRGLQLLFYSVGIGQISSEVPQNLSASRPQDRQFILSSKKLLLSDSGFYLCAWSLYNEQFFGPGTRLTVL.

The chain couples TRBV30 to TRBJ2-2; D perhaps matches TRBD2 (7 bases). Germline V lookup: CDR1 GTSNPN, CDR2 SVGIG (reference sequence). Trimming cost V 0 bases and J 7 bases, with 15 bases left between them. The CDR3 totals 15 residues. CDR3 DNA sequence: TGTGCCTGGAGTGTACAAGGGGGGGCAGGCGGGGAGCTGTTTTTT. Translation: CAWSVQGGAGGELFF.

For this clone: Different DNA sequences within this sample yield the same CDR3. This chain links TRBV5-1 with TRBJ2-1; the match to TRBD2 covers 9 bases. The V and J ends lost 2 bases and 5 bases, in that order; junction bases with no gene match: 2. This CDR3 comprises 14 residues. The germline V gene encodes CDR1 SGHRS and CDR2 YFSETQ. The CDR3 DNA sequence: TGCGCCAGCAGCTTTAGCGGGGGAAACAATGAGCAGTTCTTC. Translating gives CASSFSGGNNEQFF.

The J gene is TRBJ2-1, the V gene TRBV30; TRBD2 matches at 9 bases. The CDR3 consists of 12 residues. V lost 4 bases, J lost 14 bases, and 9 bases stayed unmatched. Germline assignment: CDR1 GTSNPN and CDR2 SVGIG (reference sequence). The CDR3 DNA reads TGTGCCTGGACCGGGGGACAGCGGGAGGAGTTCTTC. It encodes CAWTGGQREEFF.

The CDR3 loop is CASRRDRASPLHF. In DNA form, the CDR3 reads TGTGCCAGCAGGCGGGACAGGGCTTCACCCCTCCACTTT. The gene calls are TRBV25-1 and TRBJ1-6; 9 nucleotides align to TRBD1. There are 13 residues in the CDR3. Germline-derived CDR1 and CDR2 are MGHDK and SYGVNS. The V and J ends lost 6 bases and 9 bases, in that order; junction bases with no gene match: 3. Looking up the rest from reference TRBV25-1 and TRBJ1-6 gives the full variable domain: EADIYQTPRYLVIGTGKKITLECSQTMGHDKMYWYQQDPGMELHLIHYSYGVNSTEKGDLSSESTVSRIRTEHFPLTLESARPSHTSQYLCASRRDRASPLHFGNGTRLTVT.

This chain joins TRBV7-3 and TRBJ2-1, with D maybe TRBD2 (6 bases). V lost 5 bases to trimming and J lost 0 bases, with 14 bases between them. Germline CDR1 SGHTA, CDR2 FQGTGA. The CDR3 covers 16 residues. CDR3 loop: CASSPFSGSSYNEQFF. The CDR3 DNA reads as TGTGCCAGCAGCCCCTTTAGCGGAAGCTCCTACAATGAGCAGTTCTTC.

This clone occurred once. The J gene is TRBJ1-2, the V gene TRBV9, with no clear D. The CDR3 totals 12 residues. The V and J ends lost 2 bases and 3 bases respectively, with 5 bases between them. CDR1 SGDLS and CDR2 YYNGEE come from the germline V gene. CDR3 nucleotide sequence: TGTGCCAGCAGCGTCGGGGACTATGGCTACACCTTC. Residues: CASSVGDYGYTF. The complete variable domain, with remaining parts taken from reference TRBV9 and TRBJ1-2, reads DSGVTQTPKHLITATGQRVTLRCSPRSGDLSVYWYQQSLDQGLQFLIQYYNGEERAKGNILERFSAQQFPDLHSELNLSSLELGDSALYFCASSVGDYGYTFGSGTRLTVV.

The J gene is TRBJ2-1, the V gene TRBV6-5; 7 bases map to TRBD1. V trimming: 0 bases; J trimming: 10 bases; junction bases outside the gene matches: 0. Looked up from germline, CDR1 is MNHEY and CDR2 is SVGAGI. This CDR3 has 12 amino acids. Here the CDR3 reads CASSYSTGEQFF. The CDR3 DNA sequence: TGTGCCAGCAGTTACTCGACAGGGGAGCAGTTCTTC.

This chain links TRBV20-1 with TRBJ1-1; D is possibly TRBD1 (6 bases). V dropped 5 bases and J dropped 6 bases, with 10 bases sitting between them. The CDR3 totals 11 residues. Per the germline V gene, CDR1 is DFQATT and CDR2 is SNEGSKA (reference sequence). DNA of the CDR3: TGCAGTGCTTCAGGGGTCGCTGAAGCTTTCTTT. Translated, it gives CSASGVAEAFF.

This sequence joins TRBV30 and TRBJ2-5, with D perhaps matching TRBD1 (6 bases). Germline CDR1 GTSNPN, CDR2 SVGIG (reference sequence). Trimming shortened V by 1 base and J by 4 bases, and 10 bases separated the two germline ends. This CDR3 has 13 residues. CDR3 in amino acids: CAWSDLTGETQYF. In DNA form, the CDR3 reads TGTGCCTGGAGTGACCTGACAGGAGAGACCCAGTACTTC. Based on the CDR3 plus reference TRBV30 and TRBJ2-5, the full variable domain is SQTIHQWPATLVQPVGSPLSLECTVEGTSNPNLYWYRQAAGRGLQLLFYSVGIGQISSEVPQNLSASRPQDRQFILSSKKLLLSDSGFYLCAWSDLTGETQYFGPGTRLLVL.

The CDR3 bases are TGTGCCATCGGGGCAGGGGAAGGGACTGAAGCTTTCTTT. This sequence encodes CAIGAGEGTEAFF. The V and J genes are TRBV10-3 and TRBJ1-1; tentatively, D is TRBD1 (6 bases). This CDR3 is 13 amino acids long. From germline, CDR1 is ENHRY and CDR2 SYGVKD. The germline V and J ends were trimmed by 8 bases and 5 bases, with 15 bases remaining between them.

J is TRBJ2-1 and V is TRBV30; no firm D call. Per the germline V gene, CDR1 is GTSNPN and CDR2 is SVGIG (reference sequence). The ends were cut back, 0 bases at V and 8 bases at J, with 8 bases in the middle. The CDR3 totals 12 residues. The CDR3 DNA sequence: TGTGCCTGGAGTGTACGAGCGTATGAGCAGTTCTTC. It yields the protein CAWSVRAYEQFF.

This clone was observed a few times. The rearrangement joins TRBV7-9 to TRBJ2-2; D gene unclear. Trimming pared 5 bases from V and 5 bases from J, leaving 12 bases between. Germline V gene sequence: CDR1 SEHNR, CDR2 FQNEAQ (reference sequence). The CDR3 consists of 14 residues. The CDR3 sequence: CASSPRSRTGELFF. CDR3 DNA sequence: TGTGCCAGCAGCCCAAGAAGCCGTACCGGGGAGCTGTTTTTT.

J is TRBJ2-3 and V is TRBV6-1, with TRBD2 matching over 12 bases. V was pared by 3 bases and J by 0 bases, with 1 base of the junction left unmatched. Germline assignment: CDR1 MNHNS and CDR2 SASEGT. The CDR3 totals 16 residues. As DNA, the CDR3 is TGTGCCAGCAGTGATGGACTAGCGGGGAGCACAGATACGCAGTATTTT. Translation gives CASSDGLAGSTDTQYF.

The chain uses TRBV2 and TRBJ1-6, with D uncertain. CDR3 length: 16 amino acids. Trimming left V 7 bases short and J 0 bases short, with 13 bases between. CDR1 is SNHLY, CDR2 FYNNEI, per germline. The CDR3 DNA reads as TGTGCCAGCAAAAGGAGGGAGGGCTCCTATAATTCACCCCTCCACTTT. This codes for CASKRREGSYNSPLHF. Filled out from reference TRBV2 and TRBJ1-6, the complete variable domain reads EPEVTQTPSHQVTQMGQEVILRCVPISNHLYFYWYRQILGQKVEFLVSFYNNEISEKSEIFDDQFSVERPDGSNFTLKIRSTKLEDSAMYFCASKRREGSYNSPLHFGNGTRLTVT.

The chain couples TRBV5-1 to TRBJ2-7; perhaps TRBD1 as D (5 bases). The V end lost 7 bases, the J end lost 2 bases, and 16 bases lay between the germline ends. This CDR3 has 14 amino acids. The germline CDR1 and CDR2 sequences are SGHRS and YFSETQ. CDR3 nucleotides: TGCGCCAGCGCCCCAGGACAAGGAACCTACGAGCAGTACTTC. It encodes CASAPGQGTYEQYF.